The rows below give T cell receptor beta chains drawn from one sample of a study of blood T cell repertoires in COVID-19. Sequencing was performed with immunoSEQ multiplex PCR; in TCRdb, only in-frame clones are kept and a portion is missing. The data hold a few hundred thousand clones, with about four fifths observed a single time. Sequenced material: peripheral blood. These receptors originate from a person aged 70 to 79 with COVID-19, enrolled during active disease. Both conserved end residues are part of each CDR3. A D gene is named only where the DNA matches it firmly. Where a row states a size, it is once, few, many or the class of an expanded clone; other rows omit it.

v_call: TRBV11-3; j_call: TRBJ1-1; d_call: .; clone_size: .; cdr3_aa: CASSLGSVPDTEAFF; cdr3_nt: TGTGCCAGCAGCTTAGGGAGTGTACCGGACACTGAAGCTTTCTTT
v_call: TRBV5-4; j_call: TRBJ2-2; d_call: .; clone_size: .; cdr3_aa: CASSLGRGTFTGELFF; cdr3_nt: TGTGCCAGCAGCTTGGGTCGGGGGACCTTTACCGGGGAGCTGTTTTTT
v_call: TRBV4-1; j_call: TRBJ1-5; d_call: .; clone_size: .; cdr3_aa: CASSQRHGGVQPQHF; cdr3_nt: TGCGCCAGCAGCCAGCGACACGGGGGGGTCCAGCCCCAGCATTTT
v_call: TRBV7-8; j_call: TRBJ1-2; d_call: TRBD1; clone_size: medium-sized; cdr3_aa: CASSLSGQGNYGYTF; cdr3_nt: TGTGCCAGCAGCTTATCGGGACAGGGAAACTATGGCTACACCTTC
v_call: TRBV30; j_call: TRBJ2-3; d_call: TRBD2; clone_size: .; cdr3_aa: CAHGLAGGFDTQYF; cdr3_nt: TGTGCCCACGGACTAGCGGGAGGATTTGATACGCAGTATTTT
v_call: TRBV9; j_call: TRBJ2-3; d_call: TRBD2; clone_size: .; cdr3_aa: CASSGGLAPTHFTDTQYF; cdr3_nt: TGTGCCAGCAGCGGCGGACTAGCACCCACGCACTTCACAGATACGCAGTATTTT
v_call: TRBV19; j_call: TRBJ2-7; d_call: TRBD1; clone_size: .; cdr3_aa: CASSIGTGLEQYF; cdr3_nt: TGTGCCAGTAGTATCGGGACAGGTTTAGAGCAGTACTTC
v_call: TRBV5-1; j_call: TRBJ1-1; d_call: .; clone_size: .; cdr3_aa: CASRPITGGAEAFF; cdr3_nt: TGCGCCAGCAGACCCATAACTGGGGGCGCTGAAGCTTTCTTT
v_call: TRBV30; j_call: TRBJ1-5; d_call: .; clone_size: .; cdr3_aa: CAWSVGGGPQHF; cdr3_nt: TGTGCCTGGAGTGTAGGTGGAGGGCCCCAGCATTTT
v_call: TRBV5-3; j_call: TRBJ1-2; d_call: TRBD1; clone_size: .; cdr3_aa: CARSLQGAYTF; cdr3_nt: TGTGCCAGAAGCTTGCAGGGGGCGTACACCTTC
v_call: TRBV9; j_call: TRBJ2-4; d_call: .; clone_size: .; cdr3_aa: CASSVSPRRNIQYF; cdr3_nt: TGTGCCAGCAGCGTTAGTCCCCGGCGGAACATTCAGTACTTC
v_call: TRBV5-1; j_call: TRBJ2-1; d_call: TRBD2; clone_size: .; cdr3_aa: CASSLFGSGSLPSYNEQFF; cdr3_nt: TGCGCCAGCAGCTTGTTTGGTAGCGGGAGTCTTCCCTCCTACAATGAGCAGTTCTTC
v_call: TRBV5-4; j_call: TRBJ1-1; d_call: .; clone_size: once; cdr3_aa: CASSLVGMNTEAFF; cdr3_nt: TGTGCCAGCAGCTTGGTCGGGATGAACACTGAAGCTTTCTTT
v_call: TRBV5-1; j_call: TRBJ1-3; d_call: .; clone_size: .; cdr3_aa: CASAILPGLGNTIYF; cdr3_nt: TGCGCCAGCGCCATACTTCCAGGGTTAGGAAACACCATATATTTT
v_call: TRBV5-1; j_call: TRBJ1-1; d_call: .; clone_size: .; cdr3_aa: CASSLGSGRSTEAFF; cdr3_nt: TGCGCCAGCAGCCTCGGCTCAGGGAGGAGCACTGAAGCTTTCTTT
v_call: TRBV6-5; j_call: TRBJ2-3; d_call: TRBD2; clone_size: .; cdr3_aa: CASSLGGGSTDTQYF; cdr3_nt: TGTGCCAGCAGTCTAGGCGGGGGTAGCACAGATACGCAGTATTTT
v_call: TRBV10-2; j_call: TRBJ2-2; d_call: TRBD2; clone_size: .; cdr3_aa: CATTLAGGVGELFF; cdr3_nt: TGCGCCACTACGTTAGCGGGAGGCGTCGGGGAGCTGTTTTTT
v_call: TRBV3-1/TRBV3-2; j_call: TRBJ1-5; d_call: .; clone_size: .; cdr3_aa: CASSQDISVQGRHQPQHF; cdr3_nt: TGTGCCAGCAGCCAAGATATCTCCGTACAGGGAAGGCATCAGCCCCAGCATTTT
v_call: TRBV10-3; j_call: TRBJ1-4; d_call: .; clone_size: .; cdr3_aa: CAISDLPTGGEKLFF; cdr3_nt: TGTGCCATCAGCGACCTCCCGACAGGAGGAGAAAAACTGTTTTTT
v_call: TRBV4-1; j_call: TRBJ2-3; d_call: .; clone_size: .; cdr3_aa: CASGRERAQDTQYF; cdr3_nt: TGCGCCAGCGGCCGGGAGAGGGCCCAAGATACGCAGTATTTT
v_call: TRBV27; j_call: TRBJ1-2; d_call: TRBD1; clone_size: .; cdr3_aa: CASSPYSGTAPDGYTF; cdr3_nt: TGTGCCAGCAGTCCTTACTCCGGGACAGCCCCGGATGGCTACACCTTC
v_call: TRBV11-2; j_call: TRBJ2-7; d_call: .; clone_size: .; cdr3_aa: CASSSVQGGYEQYF; cdr3_nt: TGTGCCAGCAGCTCCGTACAGGGGGGGTACGAGCAGTACTTC
v_call: TRBV19; j_call: TRBJ2-7; d_call: TRBD1; clone_size: .; cdr3_aa: CASSLGTGLEQYF; cdr3_nt: TGTGCCAGTAGTCTCGGGACAGGGCTTGAGCAGTACTTC
v_call: TRBV28; j_call: TRBJ2-3; d_call: .; clone_size: .; cdr3_aa: CASSLGLTQYF; cdr3_nt: TGTGCCAGCAGTTTGGGCTTGACGCAGTATTTT
v_call: TRBV7-2; j_call: TRBJ2-7; d_call: TRBD2; clone_size: .; cdr3_aa: CASSQTSLAGGLYEQYF; cdr3_nt: TGTGCCAGCAGCCAAACCTCCCTAGCGGGGGGGCTCTACGAGCAGTACTTC
v_call: TRBV5-1; j_call: TRBJ1-2; d_call: .; clone_size: .; cdr3_aa: CASSFGANYGYTF; cdr3_nt: TGCGCCAGCAGCTTCGGGGCTAACTATGGCTACACCTTC
v_call: TRBV4-3; j_call: TRBJ2-2; d_call: TRBD1; clone_size: .; cdr3_aa: CASSRRFGQGMTGELFF; cdr3_nt: TGCGCCAGCAGCCGACGCTTCGGACAGGGTATGACCGGGGAGCTGTTTTTT
v_call: TRBV18; j_call: TRBJ2-4; d_call: .; clone_size: .; cdr3_aa: CASSPTGGQTENIQYF; cdr3_nt: TGTGCCAGCTCACCCACCGGGGGACAGACCGAAAACATTCAGTACTTC
v_call: TRBV19; j_call: TRBJ2-1; d_call: TRBD1; clone_size: .; cdr3_aa: CASSLDRESYNEQFF; cdr3_nt: TGTGCCAGTAGTCTCGACAGGGAATCCTACAATGAGCAGTTCTTC
v_call: TRBV7-9; j_call: TRBJ1-4; d_call: .; clone_size: .; cdr3_aa: CASSLRTDPGKLFF; cdr3_nt: TGTGCCAGCAGCCTAAGGACAGACCCCGGGAAACTGTTTTTT
v_call: TRBV5-5; j_call: TRBJ2-3; d_call: TRBD2; clone_size: .; cdr3_aa: CASSSLTSGKADTQYF; cdr3_nt: TGTGCCAGCAGCTCTCTGACTAGCGGGAAGGCGGATACGCAGTATTTT
v_call: TRBV5-5; j_call: TRBJ1-2; d_call: .; clone_size: .; cdr3_aa: CASSLTSVYGYTF; cdr3_nt: TGTGCCAGCAGCTTGACGTCGGTCTATGGCTACACCTTC
v_call: TRBV3-1/TRBV3-2; j_call: TRBJ2-2; d_call: TRBD2; clone_size: once; cdr3_aa: CASSQTTLAGVTGELFF; cdr3_nt: TGTGCCAGCAGCCAGACCACGCTAGCGGGGGTCACCGGGGAGCTGTTTTTT
v_call: TRBV5-6; j_call: TRBJ2-3; d_call: TRBD1; clone_size: .; cdr3_aa: CASRPDRGIMDTQYF; cdr3_nt: TGTGCCAGCAGGCCGGACAGGGGGATTATGGATACGCAGTATTTT
v_call: TRBV12-3/TRBV12-4; j_call: TRBJ1-1; d_call: .; clone_size: .; cdr3_aa: CASTQLFGAEAFF; cdr3_nt: TGTGCCAGCACCCAATTGTTCGGTGCTGAAGCTTTCTTT
v_call: TRBV25-1; j_call: TRBJ1-5; d_call: .; clone_size: .; cdr3_aa: CASSPAGGVQPQHF; cdr3_nt: TGTGCCAGCAGTCCTGCGGGGGGGGTTCAGCCCCAGCATTTT
v_call: TRBV28; j_call: TRBJ2-7; d_call: TRBD1; clone_size: few; cdr3_aa: CASQPPGQLGDEQYF; cdr3_nt: TGTGCCAGCCAACCTCCGGGACAGCTAGGGGACGAGCAGTACTTC
v_call: TRBV7-9; j_call: TRBJ2-1; d_call: TRBD2; clone_size: .; cdr3_aa: CASSSLFLSGRAGEQFF; cdr3_nt: TGTGCCAGCAGCTCATTATTCCTAAGCGGGAGGGCCGGTGAGCAGTTCTTC
v_call: TRBV28; j_call: TRBJ2-5; d_call: TRBD1; clone_size: .; cdr3_aa: CASSLIKKQGAATRETQYF; cdr3_nt: TGTGCCAGCAGCCTTATAAAGAAACAGGGGGCGGCGACTAGGGAGACCCAGTACTTC
v_call: TRBV5-1; j_call: TRBJ1-3; d_call: .; clone_size: .; cdr3_aa: CASSQLTTAAGNTIYF; cdr3_nt: TGCGCCAGCAGCCAACTTACTACGGCCGCTGGAAACACCATATATTTT
v_call: TRBV2; j_call: TRBJ2-7; d_call: TRBD2; clone_size: .; cdr3_aa: CASSRRLAGAEEQYF; cdr3_nt: TGTGCCAGCAGCCGACGACTAGCGGGAGCTGAAGAGCAGTACTTC
v_call: TRBV5-1; j_call: TRBJ2-3; d_call: .; clone_size: once; cdr3_aa: CASSLILRGAIDTQYF; cdr3_nt: TGCGCCAGCAGCTTGATTCTTCGGGGGGCCATAGATACGCAGTATTTT
v_call: TRBV10-1; j_call: TRBJ1-3; d_call: TRBD1; clone_size: few; cdr3_aa: CASNPDRGRGNTIYF; cdr3_nt: TGCGCCAGCAACCCAGACAGGGGGCGGGGAAACACCATATATTTT
v_call: TRBV29-1; j_call: TRBJ2-1; d_call: TRBD2; clone_size: .; cdr3_aa: CSADTSGANNEQFF; cdr3_nt: TGCAGCGCTGATACTAGCGGGGCGAACAATGAGCAGTTCTTC
v_call: TRBV9; j_call: TRBJ1-2; d_call: TRBD1; clone_size: .; cdr3_aa: CASTRQGNGYTF; cdr3_nt: TGTGCCAGCACCCGACAGGGCAACGGCTACACCTTC
v_call: TRBV19; j_call: TRBJ1-1; d_call: TRBD1; clone_size: .; cdr3_aa: CASSISRPGGTEAFF; cdr3_nt: TGTGCCAGTAGTATATCCCGGCCAGGGGGCACTGAAGCTTTCTTT
v_call: TRBV7-2; j_call: TRBJ1-1; d_call: .; clone_size: .; cdr3_aa: CASSHTNTEAFF; cdr3_nt: TGTGCCAGCAGCCACACGAACACTGAAGCTTTCTTT
v_call: TRBV4-1; j_call: TRBJ1-5; d_call: .; clone_size: many; cdr3_aa: CASSQEGVAGQPQHF; cdr3_nt: TGCGCCAGCAGCCAAGAAGGGGTAGCGGGACAGCCCCAGCATTTT
v_call: TRBV5-1; j_call: TRBJ1-1; d_call: .; clone_size: .; cdr3_aa: CASSTGRQRAEAFF; cdr3_nt: TGCGCCAGCAGCACCGGACGGCAGAGGGCTGAAGCTTTCTTT
v_call: TRBV18; j_call: TRBJ1-3; d_call: .; clone_size: .; cdr3_aa: CASSPSAGGSSGNTIYF; cdr3_nt: TGTGCCAGCTCCCCCAGTGCGGGGGGCTCTTCTGGAAACACCATATATTTT
v_call: TRBV6-4; j_call: TRBJ2-4; d_call: TRBD1; clone_size: .; cdr3_aa: CASREQGLRLAKNIQYF; cdr3_nt: TGTGCCAGCAGGGAACAGGGGCTACGATTAGCCAAAAACATTCAGTACTTC
v_call: TRBV19; j_call: TRBJ1-2; d_call: .; clone_size: few; cdr3_aa: CASSNLGGDGYTF; cdr3_nt: TGTGCCAGTAGTAACCTCGGCGGAGATGGCTACACCTTC
v_call: TRBV19; j_call: TRBJ2-1; d_call: .; clone_size: once; cdr3_aa: CASSLTPEYNEQFF; cdr3_nt: TGTGCCAGTAGTCTTACCCCAGAATACAATGAGCAGTTCTTC
v_call: TRBV19; j_call: TRBJ1-2; d_call: .; clone_size: .; cdr3_aa: CASSVTGQHSPYGYTF; cdr3_nt: TGTGCCAGTAGTGTCACCGGACAGCACAGTCCCTATGGCTACACCTTC
v_call: TRBV7-9; j_call: TRBJ1-5; d_call: TRBD1; clone_size: .; cdr3_aa: CASSLVTTGGRQPQHF; cdr3_nt: TGTGCCAGCAGCTTAGTAACCACAGGGGGTCGTCAGCCCCAGCATTTT
v_call: TRBV29-1; j_call: TRBJ2-1; d_call: TRBD2; clone_size: few; cdr3_aa: CSVDTSGRLAHEQFF; cdr3_nt: TGCAGCGTTGACACTAGCGGGAGGTTAGCGCATGAGCAGTTCTTC
v_call: TRBV28; j_call: TRBJ1-5; d_call: .; clone_size: .; cdr3_aa: CASSLLARRNQPQHF; cdr3_nt: TGTGCCAGCAGTTTATTAGCCCGGCGCAATCAGCCCCAGCATTTT
v_call: TRBV7-2; j_call: TRBJ1-6; d_call: .; clone_size: .; cdr3_aa: CASSLFISLGGGSPLHF; cdr3_nt: TGTGCCAGCAGCTTATTCATTTCGTTAGGTGGAGGTTCACCCCTCCACTTT
v_call: TRBV7-3; j_call: TRBJ2-3; d_call: TRBD2; clone_size: .; cdr3_aa: CASSSGTSGTQYF; cdr3_nt: TGTGCCAGCAGCTCGGGGACTAGCGGGACTCAGTATTTT